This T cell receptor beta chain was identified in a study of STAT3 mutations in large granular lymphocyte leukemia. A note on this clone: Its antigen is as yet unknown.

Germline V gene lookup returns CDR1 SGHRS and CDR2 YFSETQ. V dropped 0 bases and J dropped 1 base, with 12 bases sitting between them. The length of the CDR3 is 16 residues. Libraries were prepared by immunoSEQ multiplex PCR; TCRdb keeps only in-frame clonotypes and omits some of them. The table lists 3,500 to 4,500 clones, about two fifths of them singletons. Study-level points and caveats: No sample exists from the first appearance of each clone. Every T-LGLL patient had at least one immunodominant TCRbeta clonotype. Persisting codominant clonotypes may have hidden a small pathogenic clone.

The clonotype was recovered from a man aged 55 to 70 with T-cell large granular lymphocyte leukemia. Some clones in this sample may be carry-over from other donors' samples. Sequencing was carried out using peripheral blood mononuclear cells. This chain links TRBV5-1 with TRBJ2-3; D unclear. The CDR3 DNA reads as TGCGCCAGCAGCTTGGGTGCGGCTGGCGGCACAGATACGCAGTATTTT. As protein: CASSLGAAGGTDTQYF.